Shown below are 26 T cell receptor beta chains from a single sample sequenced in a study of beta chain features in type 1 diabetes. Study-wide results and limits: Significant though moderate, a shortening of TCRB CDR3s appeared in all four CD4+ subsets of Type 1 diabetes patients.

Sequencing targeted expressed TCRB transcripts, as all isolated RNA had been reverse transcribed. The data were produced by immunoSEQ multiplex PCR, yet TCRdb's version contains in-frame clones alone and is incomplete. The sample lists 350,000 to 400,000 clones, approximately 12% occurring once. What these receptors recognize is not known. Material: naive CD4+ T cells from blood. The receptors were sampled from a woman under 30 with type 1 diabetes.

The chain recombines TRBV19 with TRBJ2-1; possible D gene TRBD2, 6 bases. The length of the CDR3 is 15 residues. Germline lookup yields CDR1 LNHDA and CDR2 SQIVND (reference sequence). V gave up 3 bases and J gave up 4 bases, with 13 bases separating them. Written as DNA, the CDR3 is TGTGCCAGTAGTATTATGTCGGGGACTTACAATGAGCAGTTCTTC. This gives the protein CASSIMSGTYNEQFF.

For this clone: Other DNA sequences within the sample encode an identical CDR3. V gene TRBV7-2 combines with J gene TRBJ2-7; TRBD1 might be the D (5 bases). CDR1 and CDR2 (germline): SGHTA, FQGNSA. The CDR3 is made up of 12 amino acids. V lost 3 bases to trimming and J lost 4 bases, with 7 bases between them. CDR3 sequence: CASSLGQYEQYF. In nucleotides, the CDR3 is TGTGCCAGCAGCTTGGGGCAGTACGAGCAGTACTTC.

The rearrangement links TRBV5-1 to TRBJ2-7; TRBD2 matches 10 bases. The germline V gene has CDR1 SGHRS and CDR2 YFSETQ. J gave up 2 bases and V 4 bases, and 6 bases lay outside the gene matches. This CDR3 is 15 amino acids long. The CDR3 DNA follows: TGCGCCAGCAGCCCCGGACTAGCGGTAACCTACGAGCAGTACTTC. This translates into CASSPGLAVTYEQYF.

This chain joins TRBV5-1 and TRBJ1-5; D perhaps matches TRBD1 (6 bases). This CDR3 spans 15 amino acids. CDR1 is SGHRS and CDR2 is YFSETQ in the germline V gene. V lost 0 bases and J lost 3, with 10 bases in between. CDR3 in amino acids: CASSLGDNYNQPQHF. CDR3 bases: TGCGCCAGCAGCTTGGGGGACAACTACAATCAGCCCCAGCATTTT. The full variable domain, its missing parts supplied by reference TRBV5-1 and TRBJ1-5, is KAGVTQTPRYLIKTRGQQVTLSCSPISGHRSVSWYQQTPGQGLQFLFEYFSETQRNKGNFPGRFSGRQFSNSRSEMNVSTLELGDSALYLCASSLGDNYNQPQHFGDGTRLSIL.

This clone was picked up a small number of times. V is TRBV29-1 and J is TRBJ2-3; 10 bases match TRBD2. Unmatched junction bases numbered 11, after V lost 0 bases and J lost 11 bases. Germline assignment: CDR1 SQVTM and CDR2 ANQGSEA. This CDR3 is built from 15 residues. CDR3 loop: CSVEDRGLAGARQYF. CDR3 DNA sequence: TGCAGCGTTGAAGATCGGGGTCTAGCGGGAGCCCGGCAGTATTTT.

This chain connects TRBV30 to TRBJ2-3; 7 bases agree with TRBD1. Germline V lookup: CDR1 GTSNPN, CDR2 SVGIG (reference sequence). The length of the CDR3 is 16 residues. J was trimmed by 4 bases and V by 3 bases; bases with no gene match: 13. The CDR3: CAWREDRFSNSDTQYF. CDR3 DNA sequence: TGTGCCTGGAGGGAGGACAGGTTTAGCAATTCAGATACGCAGTATTTT. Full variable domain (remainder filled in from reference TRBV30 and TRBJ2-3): SQTIHQWPATLVQPVGSPLSLECTVEGTSNPNLYWYRQAAGRGLQLLFYSVGIGQISSEVPQNLSASRPQDRQFILSSKKLLLSDSGFYLCAWREDRFSNSDTQYFGPGTRLTVL.

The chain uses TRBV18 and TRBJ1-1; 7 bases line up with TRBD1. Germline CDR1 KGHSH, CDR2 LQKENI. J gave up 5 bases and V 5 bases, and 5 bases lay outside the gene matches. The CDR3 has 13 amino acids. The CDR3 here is CASSTGVATEAFF. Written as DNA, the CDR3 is TGTGCCAGCTCAACAGGGGTGGCTACTGAAGCTTTCTTT.

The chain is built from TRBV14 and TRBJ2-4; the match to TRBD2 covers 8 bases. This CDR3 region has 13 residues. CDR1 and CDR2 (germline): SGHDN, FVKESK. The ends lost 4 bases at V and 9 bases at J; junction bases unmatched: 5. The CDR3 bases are TGTGCCAGCAGCCCGGCCGGGGGGGGCATTCAGTACTTC. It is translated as CASSPAGGGIQYF.

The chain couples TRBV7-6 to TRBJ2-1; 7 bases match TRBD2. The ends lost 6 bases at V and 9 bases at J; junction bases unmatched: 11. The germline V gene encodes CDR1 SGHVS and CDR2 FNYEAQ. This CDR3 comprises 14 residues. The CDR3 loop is CASRRLAGYGEQFF. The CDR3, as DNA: TGTGCCAGCAGGCGACTAGCCGGTTACGGTGAGCAGTTCTTC.

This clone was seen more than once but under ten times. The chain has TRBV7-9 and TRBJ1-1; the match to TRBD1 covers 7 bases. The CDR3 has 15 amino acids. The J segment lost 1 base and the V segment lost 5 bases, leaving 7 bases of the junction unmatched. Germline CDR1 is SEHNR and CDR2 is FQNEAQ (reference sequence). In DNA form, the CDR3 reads TGTGCCAGCAGCCCCCCGGGGACAGAGAACACTGAAGCTTTCTTT. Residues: CASSPPGTENTEAFF.

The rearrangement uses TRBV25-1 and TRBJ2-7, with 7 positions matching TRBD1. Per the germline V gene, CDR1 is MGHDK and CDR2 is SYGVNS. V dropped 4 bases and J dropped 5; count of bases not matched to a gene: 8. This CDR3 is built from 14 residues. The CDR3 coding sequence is TGTGCCAGCAGTGCCGACAGGGAAGTCCACGAGCAGTACTTC. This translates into CASSADREVHEQYF.

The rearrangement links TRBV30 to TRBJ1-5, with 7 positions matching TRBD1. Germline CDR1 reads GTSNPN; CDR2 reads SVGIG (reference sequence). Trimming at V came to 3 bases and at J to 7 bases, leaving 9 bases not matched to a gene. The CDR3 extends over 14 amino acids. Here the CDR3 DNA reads TGTGCCTGGAGCGAACGACAGGGCCGCCAGCCCCAGCATTTT. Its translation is CAWSERQGRQPQHF.

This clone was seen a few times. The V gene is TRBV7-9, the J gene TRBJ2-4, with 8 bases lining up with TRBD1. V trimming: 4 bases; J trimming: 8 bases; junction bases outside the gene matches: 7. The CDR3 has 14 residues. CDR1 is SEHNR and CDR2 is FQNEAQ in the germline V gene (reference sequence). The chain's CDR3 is CASSSTGQGDIQYF. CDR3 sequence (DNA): TGTGCCAGCAGCTCGACCGGACAGGGCGACATTCAGTACTTC. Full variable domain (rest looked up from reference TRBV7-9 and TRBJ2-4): DTGVSQNPRHKITKRGQNVTFRCDPISEHNRLYWYRQTLGQGPEFLTYFQNEAQLEKSRLLSDRFSAERPKGSFSTLEIQRTEQGDSAMYLCASSSTGQGDIQYFGAGTRLSVL.

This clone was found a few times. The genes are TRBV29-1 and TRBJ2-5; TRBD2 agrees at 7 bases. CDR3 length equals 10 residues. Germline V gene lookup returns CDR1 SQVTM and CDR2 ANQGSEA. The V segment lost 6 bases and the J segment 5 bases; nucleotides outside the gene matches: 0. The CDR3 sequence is CSVGGETQYF. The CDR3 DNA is TGCAGCGTGGGGGGGGAGACCCAGTACTTC.

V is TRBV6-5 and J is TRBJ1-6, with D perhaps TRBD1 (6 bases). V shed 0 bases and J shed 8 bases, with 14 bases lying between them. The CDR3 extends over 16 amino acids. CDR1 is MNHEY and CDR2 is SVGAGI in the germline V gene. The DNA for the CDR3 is TGTGCCAGCAGTTACTCGGGCAGGGGCTGGGATTCACCCCTCCACTTT. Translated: CASSYSGRGWDSPLHF.

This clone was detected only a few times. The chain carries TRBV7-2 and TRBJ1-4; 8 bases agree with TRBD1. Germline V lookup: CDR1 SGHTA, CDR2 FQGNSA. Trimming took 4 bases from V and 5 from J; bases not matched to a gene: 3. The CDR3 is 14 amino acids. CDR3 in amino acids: CASSSGTGNEKLFF. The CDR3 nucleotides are TGTGCCAGCAGCTCTGGGACAGGCAATGAAAAACTGTTTTTT.

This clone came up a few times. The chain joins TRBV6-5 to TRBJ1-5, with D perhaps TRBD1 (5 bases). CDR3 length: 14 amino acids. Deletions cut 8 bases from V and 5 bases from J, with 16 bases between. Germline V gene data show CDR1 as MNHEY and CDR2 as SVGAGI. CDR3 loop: CASRGWGNHQPQHF. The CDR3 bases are TGTGCCAGCCGGGGGTGGGGCAACCATCAGCCCCAGCATTTT.

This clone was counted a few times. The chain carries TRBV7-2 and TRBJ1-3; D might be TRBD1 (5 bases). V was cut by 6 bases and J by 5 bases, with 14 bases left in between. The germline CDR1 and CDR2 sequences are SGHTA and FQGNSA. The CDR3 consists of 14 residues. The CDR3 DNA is TGTGCCAGCAGTTCCGGACATGGGAGAAACACCATATATTTT. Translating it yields CASSSGHGRNTIYF.

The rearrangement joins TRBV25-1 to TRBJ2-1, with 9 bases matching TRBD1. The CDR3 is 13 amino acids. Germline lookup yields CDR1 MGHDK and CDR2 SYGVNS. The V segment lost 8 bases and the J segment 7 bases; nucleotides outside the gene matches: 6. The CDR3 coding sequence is TGTGCCAGCCTGGGACAGGGTGTAAATGAGCAGTTCTTC. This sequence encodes CASLGQGVNEQFF.

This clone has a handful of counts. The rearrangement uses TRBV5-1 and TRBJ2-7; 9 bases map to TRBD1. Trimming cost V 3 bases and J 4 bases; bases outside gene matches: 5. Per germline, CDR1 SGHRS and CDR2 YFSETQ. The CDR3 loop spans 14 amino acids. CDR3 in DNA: TGCGCCAGCAGCTACGGGACAGGGTCGTACGAGCAGTACTTC. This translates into CASSYGTGSYEQYF.

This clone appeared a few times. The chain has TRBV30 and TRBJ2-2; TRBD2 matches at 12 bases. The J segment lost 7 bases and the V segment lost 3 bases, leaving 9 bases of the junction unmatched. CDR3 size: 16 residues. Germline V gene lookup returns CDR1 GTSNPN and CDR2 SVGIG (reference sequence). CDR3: CAWRASGREWGGELFF. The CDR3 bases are TGTGCCTGGAGGGCTAGCGGGAGGGAATGGGGCGGGGAGCTGTTTTTT.

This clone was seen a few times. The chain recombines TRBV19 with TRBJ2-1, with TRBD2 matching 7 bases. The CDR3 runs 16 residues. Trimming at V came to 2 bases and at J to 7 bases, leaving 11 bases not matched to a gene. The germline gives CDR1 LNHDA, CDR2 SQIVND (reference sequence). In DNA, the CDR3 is TGTGCCAGTAGTATATCCCGGGACTACCTCGGGAATGAGCAGTTCTTC. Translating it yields CASSISRDYLGNEQFF.

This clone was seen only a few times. The CDR3 reads CASSLGANEAFF. The CDR3 DNA follows: TGTGCCAGCAGCTTAGGAGCGAATGAAGCTTTCTTT. The chain has TRBV7-2 and TRBJ1-1; D is unresolved. CDR1 SGHTA and CDR2 FQGNSA come from the germline V gene. The CDR3 contains 12 residues. V was trimmed by 1 base and J by 7 bases, leaving 7 bases between them.

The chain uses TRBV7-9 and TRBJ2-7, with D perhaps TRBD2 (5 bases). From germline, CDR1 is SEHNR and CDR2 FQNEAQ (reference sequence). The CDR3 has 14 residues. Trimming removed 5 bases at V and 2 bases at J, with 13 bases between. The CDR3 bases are TGTGCCAGCAGCCCCGTGGCGGGCCCCTACGAGCAGTACTTC. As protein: CASSPVAGPYEQYF.

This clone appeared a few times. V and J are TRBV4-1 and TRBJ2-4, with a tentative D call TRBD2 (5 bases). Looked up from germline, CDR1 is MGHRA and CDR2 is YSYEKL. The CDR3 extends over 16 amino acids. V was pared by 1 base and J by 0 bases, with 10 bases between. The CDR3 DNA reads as TGCGCCAGCAGCCAAGGTCGGGGTTTAGCCAAAAACATTCAGTACTTC. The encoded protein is CASSQGRGLAKNIQYF.

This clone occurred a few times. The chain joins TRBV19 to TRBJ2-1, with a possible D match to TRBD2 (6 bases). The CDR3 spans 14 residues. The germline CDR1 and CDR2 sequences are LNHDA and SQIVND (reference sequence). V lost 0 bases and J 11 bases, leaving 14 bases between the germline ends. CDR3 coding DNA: TGTGCCAGTAGTATAGACCGACTCGGGAGTAAGCAGTTCTTC. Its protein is CASSIDRLGSKQFF.